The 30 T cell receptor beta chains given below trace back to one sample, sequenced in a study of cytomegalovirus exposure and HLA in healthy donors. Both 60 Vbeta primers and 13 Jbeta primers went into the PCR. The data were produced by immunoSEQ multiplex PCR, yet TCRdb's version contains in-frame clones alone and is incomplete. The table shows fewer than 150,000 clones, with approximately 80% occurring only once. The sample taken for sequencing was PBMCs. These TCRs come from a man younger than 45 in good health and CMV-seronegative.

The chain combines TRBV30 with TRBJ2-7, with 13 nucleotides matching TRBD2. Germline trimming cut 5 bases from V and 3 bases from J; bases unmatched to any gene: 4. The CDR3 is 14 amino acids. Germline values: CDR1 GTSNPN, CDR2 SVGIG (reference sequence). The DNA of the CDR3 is TGTGCCTGGGGTGGACTAGCGGGGGTCTACGAGCAGTACTTC. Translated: CAWGGLAGVYEQYF.

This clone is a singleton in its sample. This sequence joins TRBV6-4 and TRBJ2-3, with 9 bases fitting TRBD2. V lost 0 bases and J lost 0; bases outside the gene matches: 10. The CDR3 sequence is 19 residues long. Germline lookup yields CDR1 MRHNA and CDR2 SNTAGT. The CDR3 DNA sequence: TGTGCCAGCAGTGACTCCCAAGGCGGGAGGGCCCCCAGCACAGATACGCAGTATTTT. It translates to CASSDSQGGRAPSTDTQYF.

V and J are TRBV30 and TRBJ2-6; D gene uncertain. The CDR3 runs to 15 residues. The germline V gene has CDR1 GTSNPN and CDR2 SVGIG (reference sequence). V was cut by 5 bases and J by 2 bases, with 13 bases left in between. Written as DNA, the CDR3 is TGTGCCTGGGTTCGCTGGGCGACTGGGGCCAACGTCCTGACTTTC. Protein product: CAWVRWATGANVLTF.

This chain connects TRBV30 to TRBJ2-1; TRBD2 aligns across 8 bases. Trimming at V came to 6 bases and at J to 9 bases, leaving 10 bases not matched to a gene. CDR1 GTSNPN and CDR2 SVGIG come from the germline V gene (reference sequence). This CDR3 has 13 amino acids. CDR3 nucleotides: TGTGCCTGCTACCCGCGGGGGGTAGGTGAGCAGTTCTTC. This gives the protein CACYPRGVGEQFF.

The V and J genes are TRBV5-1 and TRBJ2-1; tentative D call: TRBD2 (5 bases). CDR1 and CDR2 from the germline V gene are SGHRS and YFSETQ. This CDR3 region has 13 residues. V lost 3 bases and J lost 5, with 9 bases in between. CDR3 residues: CASSWRLNNEQFF. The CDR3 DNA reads TGCGCCAGCAGCTGGAGGCTCAACAATGAGCAGTTCTTC.

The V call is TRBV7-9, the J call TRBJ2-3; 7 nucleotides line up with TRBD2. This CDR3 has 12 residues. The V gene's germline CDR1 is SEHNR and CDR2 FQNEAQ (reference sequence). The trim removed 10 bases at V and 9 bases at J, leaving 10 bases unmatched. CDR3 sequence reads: CAIGGSGKTQYF. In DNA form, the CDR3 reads TGTGCCATCGGGGGGAGCGGGAAGACGCAGTATTTT.

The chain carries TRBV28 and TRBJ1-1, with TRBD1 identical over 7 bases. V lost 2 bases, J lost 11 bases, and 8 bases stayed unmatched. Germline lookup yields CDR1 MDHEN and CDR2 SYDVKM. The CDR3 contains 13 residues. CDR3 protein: CASSLPGTEKAFF. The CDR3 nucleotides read TGTGCCAGCAGTTTACCCGGGACAGAGAAGGCTTTCTTT.

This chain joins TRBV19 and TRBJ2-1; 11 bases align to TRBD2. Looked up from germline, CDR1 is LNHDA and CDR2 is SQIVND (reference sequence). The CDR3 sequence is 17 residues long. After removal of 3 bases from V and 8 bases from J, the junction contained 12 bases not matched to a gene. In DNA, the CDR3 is TGTGCCAGTAGTATCCCGACACTGACTAGCGGGAACGATGAGCAGTTCTTC. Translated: CASSIPTLTSGNDEQFF.

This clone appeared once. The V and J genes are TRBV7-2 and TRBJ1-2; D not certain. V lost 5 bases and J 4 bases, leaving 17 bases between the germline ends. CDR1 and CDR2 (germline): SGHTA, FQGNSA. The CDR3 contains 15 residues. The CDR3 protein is CASSPLFPGAYGYTF. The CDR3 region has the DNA TGTGCCAGCAGCCCCCTGTTCCCGGGTGCCTATGGCTACACCTTC.

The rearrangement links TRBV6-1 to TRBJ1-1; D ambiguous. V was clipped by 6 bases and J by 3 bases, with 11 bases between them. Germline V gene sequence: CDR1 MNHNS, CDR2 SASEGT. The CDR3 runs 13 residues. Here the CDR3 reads CASSSQVYTEAFF. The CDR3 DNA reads TGTGCCAGCAGCTCCCAGGTATACACTGAAGCTTTCTTT.

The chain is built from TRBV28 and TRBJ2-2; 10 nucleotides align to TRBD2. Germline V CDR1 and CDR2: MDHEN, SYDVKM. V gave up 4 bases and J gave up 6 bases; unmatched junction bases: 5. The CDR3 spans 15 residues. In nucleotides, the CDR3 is TGTGCCAGCAGTTGGAGAAGCGGGAGGGCCGGGGAGCTGTTTTTT. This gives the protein CASSWRSGRAGELFF.

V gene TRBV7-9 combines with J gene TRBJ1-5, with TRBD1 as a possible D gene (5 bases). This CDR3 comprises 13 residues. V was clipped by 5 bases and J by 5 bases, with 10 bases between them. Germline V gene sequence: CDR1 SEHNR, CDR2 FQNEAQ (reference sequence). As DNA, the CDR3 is TGTGCCAGCAGCCCCTCGACAGATCAGCCCCAGCATTTT. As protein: CASSPSTDQPQHF.

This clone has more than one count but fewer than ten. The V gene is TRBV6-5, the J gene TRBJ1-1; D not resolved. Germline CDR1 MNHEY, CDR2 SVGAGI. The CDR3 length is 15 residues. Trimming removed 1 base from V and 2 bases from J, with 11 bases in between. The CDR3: CASSYYSNLNTEAFF. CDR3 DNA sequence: TGTGCCAGCAGTTACTACTCGAACCTTAACACTGAAGCTTTCTTT.

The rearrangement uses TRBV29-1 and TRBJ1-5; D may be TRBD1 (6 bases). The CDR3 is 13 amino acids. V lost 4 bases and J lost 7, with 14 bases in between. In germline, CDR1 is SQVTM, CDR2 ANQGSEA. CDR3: CSVGSGEGQPQHF. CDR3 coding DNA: TGCAGCGTTGGTTCAGGGGAGGGACAGCCCCAGCATTTT.

The CDR3 reads CAWSIPGPTTYEQYF. CDR3 bases: TGTGCCTGGAGTATCCCTGGGCCGACTACCTACGAGCAGTACTTC. This sequence joins TRBV30 and TRBJ2-7; D is perhaps TRBD2 (5 bases). The ends were cut back, 2 bases at V and 2 bases at J, with 16 bases in the middle. Germline V gives CDR1 GTSNPN, CDR2 SVGIG (reference sequence). This CDR3 is 15 amino acids long.

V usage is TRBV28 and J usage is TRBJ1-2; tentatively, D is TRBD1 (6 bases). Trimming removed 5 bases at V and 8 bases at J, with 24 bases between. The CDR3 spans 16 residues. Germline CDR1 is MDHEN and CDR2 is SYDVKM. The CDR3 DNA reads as TGTGCCAGCAGTCCCCTAGATAGGGGGTCGGCGGAGGGCTACACCTTC. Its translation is CASSPLDRGSAEGYTF.

CDR3 nucleotide sequence: TGTGCCAGCAGCTTATTCGATGAGCAGTTCTTC. Translating gives CASSLFDEQFF. The V call is TRBV11-2, the J call TRBJ2-1; D remains unclear. The germline V and J ends were trimmed by 2 bases and 8 bases, with 4 bases remaining between them. Germline assignment: CDR1 SGHAT and CDR2 FQNNGV. The CDR3 length is 11 residues.

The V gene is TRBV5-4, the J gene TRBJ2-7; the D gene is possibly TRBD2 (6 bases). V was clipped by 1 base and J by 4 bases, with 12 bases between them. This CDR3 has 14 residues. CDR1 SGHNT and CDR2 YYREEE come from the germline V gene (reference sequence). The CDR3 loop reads CASSLRGRWYEQYF. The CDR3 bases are TGTGCCAGCAGCTTGCGGGGGAGGTGGTACGAGCAGTACTTC. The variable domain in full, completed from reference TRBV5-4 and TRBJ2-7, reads ETGVTQSPTHLIKTRGQQVTLRCSSQSGHNTVSWYQQALGQGPQFIFQYYREEENGRGNFPPRFSGLQFPNYSSELNVNALELDDSALYLCASSLRGRWYEQYFGPGTRLTVT.

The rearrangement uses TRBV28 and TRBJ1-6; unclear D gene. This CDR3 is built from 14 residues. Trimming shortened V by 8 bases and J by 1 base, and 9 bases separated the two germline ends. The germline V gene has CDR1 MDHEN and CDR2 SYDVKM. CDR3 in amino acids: CASRGESYNSPLHF. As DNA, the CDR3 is TGTGCCAGCCGGGGTGAGTCCTATAATTCACCCCTCCACTTT.

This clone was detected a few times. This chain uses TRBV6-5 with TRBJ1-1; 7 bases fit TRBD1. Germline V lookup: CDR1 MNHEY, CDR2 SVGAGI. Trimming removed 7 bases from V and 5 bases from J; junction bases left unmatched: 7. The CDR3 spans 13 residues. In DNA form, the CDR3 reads TGTGCCAGCAACGAACAGGGGTATACTGAAGCTTTCTTT. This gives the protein CASNEQGYTEAFF.

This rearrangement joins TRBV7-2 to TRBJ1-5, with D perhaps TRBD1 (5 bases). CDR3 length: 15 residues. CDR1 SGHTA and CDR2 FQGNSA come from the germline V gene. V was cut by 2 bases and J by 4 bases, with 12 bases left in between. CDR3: CASSLSGRGNQPQHF. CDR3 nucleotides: TGTGCCAGCAGCTTAAGCGGTCGGGGGAATCAGCCCCAGCATTTT.

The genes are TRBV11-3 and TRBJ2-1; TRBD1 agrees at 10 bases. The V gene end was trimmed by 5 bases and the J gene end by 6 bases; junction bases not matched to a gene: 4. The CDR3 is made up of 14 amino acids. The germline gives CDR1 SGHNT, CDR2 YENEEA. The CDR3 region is CASSPRTGGNEQFF. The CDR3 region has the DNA TGTGCCAGCAGCCCGAGGACAGGGGGCAATGAGCAGTTCTTC.

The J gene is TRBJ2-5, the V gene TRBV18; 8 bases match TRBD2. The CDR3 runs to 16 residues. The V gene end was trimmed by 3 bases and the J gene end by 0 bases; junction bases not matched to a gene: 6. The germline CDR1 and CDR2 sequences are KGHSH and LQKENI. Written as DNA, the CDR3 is TGTGCCAGCTCACCTCGGGCTAGCGGGTACCAAGAGACCCAGTACTTC. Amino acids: CASSPRASGYQETQYF.

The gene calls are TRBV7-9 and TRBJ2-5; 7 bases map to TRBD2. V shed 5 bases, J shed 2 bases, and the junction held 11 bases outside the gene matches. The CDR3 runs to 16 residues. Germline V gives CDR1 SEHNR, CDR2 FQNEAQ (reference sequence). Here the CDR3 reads CASSTGPSGRQETQYF. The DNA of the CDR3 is TGTGCCAGCAGCACCGGACCTAGCGGTAGACAAGAGACCCAGTACTTC.

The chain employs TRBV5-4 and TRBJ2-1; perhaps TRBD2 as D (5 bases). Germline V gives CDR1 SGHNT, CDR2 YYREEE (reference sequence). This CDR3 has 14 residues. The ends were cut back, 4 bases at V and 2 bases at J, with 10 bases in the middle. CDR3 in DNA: TGTGCCAGCAGCAAAGAGGGCGCCTACAATGAGCAGTTCTTC. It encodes CASSKEGAYNEQFF.

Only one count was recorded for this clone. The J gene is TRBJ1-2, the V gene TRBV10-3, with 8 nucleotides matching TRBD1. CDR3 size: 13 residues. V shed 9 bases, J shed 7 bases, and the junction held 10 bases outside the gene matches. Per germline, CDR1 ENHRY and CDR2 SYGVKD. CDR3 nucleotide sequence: TGTGCCATTCCCACAGGGGGAGGTTCTGGCTACACCTTC. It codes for CAIPTGGGSGYTF.

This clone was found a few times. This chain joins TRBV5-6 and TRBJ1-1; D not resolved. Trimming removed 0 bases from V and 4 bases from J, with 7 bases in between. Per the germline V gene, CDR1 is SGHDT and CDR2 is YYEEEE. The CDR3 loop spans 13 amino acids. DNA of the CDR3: TGTGCCAGCAGCTTGGGAGTCGGCACTGAAGCTTTCTTT. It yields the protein CASSLGVGTEAFF.

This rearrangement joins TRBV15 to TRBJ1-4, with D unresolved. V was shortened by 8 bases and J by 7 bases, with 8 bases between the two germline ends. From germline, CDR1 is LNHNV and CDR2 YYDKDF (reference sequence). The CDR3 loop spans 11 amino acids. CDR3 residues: CATAFGEKLFF. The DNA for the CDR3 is TGTGCCACCGCATTCGGTGAAAAACTGTTTTTT.

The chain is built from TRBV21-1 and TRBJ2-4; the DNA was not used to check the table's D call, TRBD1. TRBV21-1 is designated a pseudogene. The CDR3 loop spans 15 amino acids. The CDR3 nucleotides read TGTGCCAGCAACCGACAGGGGCCGGCCAAAAACATTCAGTACTTC. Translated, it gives CASNRQGPAKNIQYF.

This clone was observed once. This CDR3 is CASSPQGGSGYTF. CDR3 nucleotides: TGTGCCAGCAGCCCCCAAGGGGGCAGTGGCTACACCTTC. V gene TRBV7-2 combines with J gene TRBJ1-2; 7 bases agree with TRBD1. V dropped 5 bases and J dropped 7; count of bases not matched to a gene: 7. The CDR3 has 13 amino acids. Germline CDR1 reads SGHTA; CDR2 reads FQGNSA.